The 19 T cell receptor beta chains below all came from one sample that was sequenced in a study of graft-versus-host responses after intestinal transplantation. Antigen specificity for these receptors is unknown. The table came from immunoSEQ multiplex PCR; TCRdb's copy has only in-frame clones and leaves some out. This sample has more than 60,000 clones; about 90% occur once, and the top ten carry roughly 1.3%. The sample in question was unstimulated CD8+ T cells sorted from spleen or lymph node cells, obtained before intestinal transplant. These receptor sequences come from a human donor who received an intestinal transplant.

This chain uses TRBV4-1 with TRBJ2-1, with no clear D. The CDR3 covers 13 residues. The germline CDR1 and CDR2 sequences are MGHRA and YSYEKL. The V end lost 1 base, the J end lost 9 bases, and 10 bases lay between the germline ends. CDR3: CASSQGLAGEQFF. CDR3 nucleotide sequence: TGCGCCAGCAGCCAAGGTTTGGCAGGTGAGCAGTTCTTC.

The chain links TRBV2 to TRBJ2-1; 9 bases line up with TRBD2. The CDR3 loop spans 13 amino acids. The ends lost 7 bases at V and 9 bases at J; junction bases unmatched: 7. Germline V gene lookup returns CDR1 SNHLY and CDR2 FYNNEI. The CDR3 spells CASIIAGAGEQFF. In DNA, the CDR3 is TGTGCCAGCATTATAGCGGGGGCGGGTGAGCAGTTCTTC.

This clone was picked up one time. One junction end disagrees with the germline gene, perhaps due to a read error. Distinct nucleotide sequences in the sample also encode this CDR3. The gene calls are TRBV27 and TRBJ1-5, with TRBD1 matching over 8 bases. The CDR3 sequence is 13 residues long. The germline gives CDR1 MNHEY, CDR2 SMNVEV (reference sequence). Here the CDR3 reads CATGTGRDQPQHF. CDR3 coding DNA: TGCGCCACTGGGACAGGTAGGGATCAGCCCCAGCATTTT.

The V call is TRBV4-1, the J call TRBJ1-5, with TRBD1 matching 8 bases. CDR3 length: 14 amino acids. The J segment lost 4 bases and the V segment lost 4 bases, leaving 3 bases of the junction unmatched. The germline V gene has CDR1 MGHRA and CDR2 YSYEKL. CDR3 DNA: TGCGCCAGCAGCCCCAGGACAGGGAATCAGCCCCAGCATTTT. Amino acids: CASSPRTGNQPQHF.

This clone was counted between two and nine times. The chain combines TRBV6-6 with TRBJ2-7; D is undetermined. The germline gives CDR1 MNHNY, CDR2 SVGAGI (reference sequence). The CDR3 has 11 amino acids. Deletions cut 2 bases from V and 7 bases from J, with 6 bases between. CDR3 sequence reads: CASSYVREQYF. CDR3 sequence (DNA): TGTGCCAGCAGTTACGTCCGGGAGCAGTACTTC.

V usage is TRBV2 and J usage is TRBJ1-2; 10 nucleotides align to TRBD1. Looked up from germline, CDR1 is SNHLY and CDR2 is FYNNEI. The CDR3 contains 16 residues. The J segment lost 6 bases and the V segment lost 7 bases, leaving 14 bases of the junction unmatched. This CDR3 is CASIRNPDRGKHGYTF. The CDR3 nucleotides are TGTGCCAGCATTCGTAACCCGGACAGGGGGAAGCATGGCTACACCTTC. Full variable domain (remainder filled in from reference TRBV2 and TRBJ1-2): EPEVTQTPSHQVTQMGQEVILRCVPISNHLYFYWYRQILGQKVEFLVSFYNNEISEKSEIFDDQFSVERPDGSNFTLKIRSTKLEDSAMYFCASIRNPDRGKHGYTFGSGTRLTVV.

This chain links TRBV9 with TRBJ1-6, with a weak D call TRBD1 (5 bases). Deletions cut 2 bases from V and 8 bases from J, with 8 bases between. Per germline, CDR1 SGDLS and CDR2 YYNGEE. The CDR3 has 13 amino acids. CDR3 DNA: TGTGCCAGCAGCGTCGGGGGTGATTCACCCCTCCACTTT. Its protein product is CASSVGGDSPLHF.

The chain uses TRBV5-1 and TRBJ1-4, with no clear D. The CDR3 has 17 amino acids. Trimming stripped 2 bases from V and 0 bases from J, with 14 bases between. From germline, CDR1 is SGHRS and CDR2 YFSETQ. CDR3 sequence: CASSFAGLSTTNEKLFF. DNA of the CDR3: TGCGCCAGCAGCTTTGCAGGCCTCTCTACAACTAATGAAAAACTGTTTTTT.

The V gene is TRBV10-3, the J gene TRBJ1-2; D remains unclear. CDR1 and CDR2 (germline): ENHRY, SYGVKD. The CDR3 is 11 residues long. The germline V and J ends were trimmed by 9 bases and 6 bases, with 11 bases remaining between them. CDR3 bases: TGTGCCATACCAGACATACATGGCTACACCTTC. This sequence encodes CAIPDIHGYTF.

J is TRBJ1-1 and V is TRBV10-3; TRBD1 is a possible D gene (5 bases). Looked up from germline, CDR1 is ENHRY and CDR2 is SYGVKD. With 2 bases removed from V and 4 bases from J, the gap between germline ends came to 8 bases. The CDR3 is 13 residues long. In nucleotides, the CDR3 is TGTGCCATCAGTGAGGGGGGGGGCACTGAAGCTTTCTTT. Protein product: CAISEGGGTEAFF.

This chain uses TRBV4-1 with TRBJ1-5; a possible D gene is TRBD1 (5 bases). The CDR3 has 15 residues. V shed 0 bases and J shed 3 bases, with 9 bases lying between them. From germline, CDR1 is MGHRA and CDR2 YSYEKL. The CDR3 DNA reads TGCGCCAGCAGCCAAGATCCGGGGGTCAATCAGCCCCAGCATTTT. Residues: CASSQDPGVNQPQHF.

This clone was observed a single time. The V gene is TRBV1, the J gene TRBJ1-5; TRBD1 is the table's D call, not checked against the DNA. TRBV1 is recorded as a pseudogene. The length of the CDR3 is 15 residues. CDR3 coding DNA: TGCACCAGCAGCCACAACAGGGTTATCAATCAGCCCCAGCATTTT. Protein: CTSSHNRVINQPQHF.

The chain employs TRBV4-1 and TRBJ1-1, with a possible D match to TRBD1 (5 bases). Germline assignment: CDR1 MGHRA and CDR2 YSYEKL. Trimming pared 4 bases from V and 5 bases from J, leaving 23 bases between. The CDR3 runs 17 residues. Written as DNA, the CDR3 is TGCGCCAGCAGCCTAAACGCACGGGGGACCGCAAGAACTGAAGCTTTCTTT. Its translation is CASSLNARGTARTEAFF.

The rearrangement joins TRBV13 to TRBJ1-1; a weak D match, TRBD1 (5 bases). The length of the CDR3 is 16 residues. Trimming stripped 4 bases from V and 0 bases from J, with 15 bases between. Germline V gene lookup returns CDR1 PRHDT and CDR2 FYEKMQ (reference sequence). This CDR3 is CASSSVWGYLNTEAFF. DNA for the CDR3: TGTGCCAGCAGCTCGGTCTGGGGCTATTTGAACACTGAAGCTTTCTTT.

The chain recombines TRBV5-8 with TRBJ2-7; D uncertain. Trimming shortened V by 0 bases and J by 0 bases, and 13 bases separated the two germline ends. This CDR3 has 16 residues. Looked up from germline, CDR1 is SGHTS and CDR2 is YDEGEE. The CDR3 here is CASSLGAKFISYEQYF. The CDR3, as DNA: TGTGCCAGCAGCTTGGGGGCGAAGTTCATCTCCTACGAGCAGTACTTC.

V usage is TRBV6-5 and J usage is TRBJ2-4; no reliable D call. Trimming shortened V by 2 bases and J by 6 bases, and 11 bases separated the two germline ends. The CDR3 contains 14 residues. The germline V gene has CDR1 MNHEY and CDR2 SVGAGI. This CDR3 is CASSYGGELNIQYF. The CDR3 nucleotides read TGTGCCAGCAGTTACGGCGGCGAACTAAACATTCAGTACTTC.

The V gene is TRBV27, the J gene TRBJ2-5; no clear D gene. Germline lookup yields CDR1 MNHEY and CDR2 SMNVEV (reference sequence). V gave up 1 base and J gave up 5 bases, with 8 bases separating them. The CDR3 covers 13 residues. This chain's CDR3 is CASSLYPEETQYF. CDR3 nucleotide sequence: TGTGCCAGCAGTTTATATCCTGAGGAGACCCAGTACTTC.

The chain carries TRBV6-5 and TRBJ2-5; 7 bases are a match to TRBD1. Matching the DNA end better, TRBJ2-7 makes the J call doubtful. The CDR3 contains 15 residues. CDR1 and CDR2 (germline): MNHEY, SVGAGI. In nucleotides, the CDR3 is TGTGCCAGCAGTTACACCCCGGGACAGCACTACGAGCAGTACTTC. This sequence encodes CASSYTPGQHYEQYF.

V usage is TRBV7-3 and J usage is TRBJ2-1, with 8 bases aligning to TRBD2. Germline V gene data show CDR1 as SGHTA and CDR2 as FQGTGA. Trimming at V came to 2 bases and at J to 4 bases, leaving 4 bases not matched to a gene. The length of the CDR3 is 15 residues. The CDR3, as DNA: TGTGCCAGCAGCTTATCGGCTAGCGGGTACAATGAGCAGTTCTTC. This sequence encodes CASSLSASGYNEQFF. Supplemented by reference TRBV7-3 and TRBJ2-1, the full variable domain reads GAGVSQTPSNKVTEKGKYVELRCDPISGHTALYWYRQSLGQGPEFLIYFQGTGAADDSGLPNDRFFAVRPEGSVSTLKIQRTERGDSAVYLCASSLSASGYNEQFFGPGTRLTVL.